This T cell receptor beta chain was recorded in a study of technical replicates of blood from a handful of donors. The method was immunoSEQ multiplex PCR; TCRdb's version includes in-frame clones alone and lacks a portion of them. In the table there are some 74,000 clones, nearly 98% of which are singletons. The V gene's germline CDR1 is MNHEY and CDR2 SVGAGI. The V and J ends lost 5 bases and 1 base respectively, with 8 bases between them. The CDR3 is 13 amino acids. Sequences were obtained from T cells isolated from PBMCs. This TCR was sampled from a human donor in good health. The V and J genes are TRBV6-5 and TRBJ1-1, with a possible D match to TRBD1 (5 bases). The CDR3 coding sequence is TGTGCCAGCAGTCCTCAGGGGAACACTGAAGCTTTCTTT. Encoded protein: CASSPQGNTEAFF.